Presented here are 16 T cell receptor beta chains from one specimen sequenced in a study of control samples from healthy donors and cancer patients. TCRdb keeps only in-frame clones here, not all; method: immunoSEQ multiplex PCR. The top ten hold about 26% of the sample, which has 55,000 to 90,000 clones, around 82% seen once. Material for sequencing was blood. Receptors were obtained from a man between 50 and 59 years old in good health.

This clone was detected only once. The CDR3 reads CASSLSSGLAGRNEQFF. The CDR3, as DNA: TGTGCCAGCAGCTTGTCCTCCGGACTAGCGGGGCGGAATGAGCAGTTCTTC. The J gene is TRBJ2-1, the V gene TRBV5-4, with 12 bases that match TRBD2. Germline CDR1 is SGHNT and CDR2 is YYREEE (reference sequence). V shed 1 base, J shed 7 bases, and the junction held 9 bases outside the gene matches. The CDR3 has 17 amino acids.

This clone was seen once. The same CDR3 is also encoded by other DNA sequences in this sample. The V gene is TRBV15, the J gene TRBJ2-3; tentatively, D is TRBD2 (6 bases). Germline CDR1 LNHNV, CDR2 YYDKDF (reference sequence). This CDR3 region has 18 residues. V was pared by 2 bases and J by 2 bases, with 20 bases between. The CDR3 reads CATSRRAGPGPATDTQYF. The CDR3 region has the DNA TGTGCCACCAGCAGACGGGCGGGACCGGGCCCGGCCACAGATACGCAGTATTTT.

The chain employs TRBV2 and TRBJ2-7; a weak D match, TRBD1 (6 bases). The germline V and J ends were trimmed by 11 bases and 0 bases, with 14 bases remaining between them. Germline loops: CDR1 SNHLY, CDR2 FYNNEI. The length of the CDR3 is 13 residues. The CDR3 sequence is CAGTKQGSYEQYF. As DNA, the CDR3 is TGTGCCGGGACCAAACAGGGCTCCTACGAGCAGTACTTC.

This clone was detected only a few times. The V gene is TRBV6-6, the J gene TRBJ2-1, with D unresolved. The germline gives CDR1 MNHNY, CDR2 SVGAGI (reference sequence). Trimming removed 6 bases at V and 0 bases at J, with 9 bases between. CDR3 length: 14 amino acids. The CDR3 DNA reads TGTGCCAGCAGCAGTGGAGTCTCCTACAATGAGCAGTTCTTC. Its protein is CASSSGVSYNEQFF.

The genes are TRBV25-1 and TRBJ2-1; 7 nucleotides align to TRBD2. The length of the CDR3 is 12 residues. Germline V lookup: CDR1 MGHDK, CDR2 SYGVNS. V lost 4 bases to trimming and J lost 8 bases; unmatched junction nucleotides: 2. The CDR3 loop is CASSATSYEQFF. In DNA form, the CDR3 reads TGTGCCAGCAGTGCGACTAGCTATGAGCAGTTCTTC.

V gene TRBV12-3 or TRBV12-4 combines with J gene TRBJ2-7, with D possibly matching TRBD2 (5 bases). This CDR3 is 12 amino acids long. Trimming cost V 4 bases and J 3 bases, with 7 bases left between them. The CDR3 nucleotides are TGTGCCAGCAGTTCTGACTACTACGAGCAGTACTTC. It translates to CASSSDYYEQYF.

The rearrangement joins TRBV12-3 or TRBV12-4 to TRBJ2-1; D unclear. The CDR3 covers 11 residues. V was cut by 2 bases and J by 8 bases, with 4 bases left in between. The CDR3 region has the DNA TGTGCCAGCAGTTTATTGGATGAGCAGTTCTTC. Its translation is CASSLLDEQFF.

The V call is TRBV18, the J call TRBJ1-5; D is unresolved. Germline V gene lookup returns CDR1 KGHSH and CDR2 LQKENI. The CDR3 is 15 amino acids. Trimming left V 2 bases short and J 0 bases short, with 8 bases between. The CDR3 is CASSPSTNSNQPQHF. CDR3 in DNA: TGTGCCAGCTCACCAAGCACCAATAGCAATCAGCCCCAGCATTTT.

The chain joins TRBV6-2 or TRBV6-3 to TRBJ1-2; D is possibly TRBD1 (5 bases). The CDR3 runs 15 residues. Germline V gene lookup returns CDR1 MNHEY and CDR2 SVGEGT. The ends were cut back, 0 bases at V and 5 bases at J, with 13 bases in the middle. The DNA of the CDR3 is TGTGCCAGCAGTTACTCGAGGAGGGGAGAGTATGGCTACACCTTC. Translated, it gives CASSYSRRGEYGYTF.

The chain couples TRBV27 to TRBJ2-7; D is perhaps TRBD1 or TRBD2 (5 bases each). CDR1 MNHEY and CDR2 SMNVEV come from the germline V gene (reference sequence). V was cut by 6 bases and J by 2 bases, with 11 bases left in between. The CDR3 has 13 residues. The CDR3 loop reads CASSRGPTYEQYF. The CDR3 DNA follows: TGTGCCAGCAGCCGGGGACCGACCTACGAGCAGTACTTC.

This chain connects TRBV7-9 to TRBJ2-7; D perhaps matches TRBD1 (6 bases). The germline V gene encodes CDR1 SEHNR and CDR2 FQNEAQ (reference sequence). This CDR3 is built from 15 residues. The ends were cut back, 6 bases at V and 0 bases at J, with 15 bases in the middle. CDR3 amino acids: CASRSDRSLSYEQYF. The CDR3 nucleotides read TGTGCCAGCAGATCTGACAGGAGCCTCTCCTACGAGCAGTACTTC.

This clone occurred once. The CDR3 reads CASSYEGHQPQHF. The CDR3 DNA reads as TGTGCCAGCAGTTACGAGGGGCATCAGCCCCAGCATTTT. This chain links TRBV6-5 with TRBJ1-5; D might be TRBD1 (5 bases). The CDR3 is made up of 13 amino acids. Germline CDR1 is MNHEY and CDR2 is SVGAGI. Trimming pared 2 bases from V and 5 bases from J, leaving 7 bases between.

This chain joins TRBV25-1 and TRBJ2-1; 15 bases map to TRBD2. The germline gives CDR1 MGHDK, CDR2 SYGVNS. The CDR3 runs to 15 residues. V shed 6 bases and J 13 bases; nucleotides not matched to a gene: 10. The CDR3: CASRGLAGGQGLQFF. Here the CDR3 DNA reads TGTGCCAGCAGGGGACTAGCGGGAGGCCAAGGACTACAGTTCTTC.

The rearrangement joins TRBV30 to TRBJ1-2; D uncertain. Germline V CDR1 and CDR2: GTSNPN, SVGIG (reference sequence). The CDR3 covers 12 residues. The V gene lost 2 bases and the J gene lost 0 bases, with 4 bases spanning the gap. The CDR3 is CAWSRTNYGYTF. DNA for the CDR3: TGTGCCTGGAGTCGCACTAACTATGGCTACACCTTC.

The CDR3 DNA sequence: TGTGCCTCCAGGGGCAGTAGATACGAGCAGTACTTC. It specifies CASRGSRYEQYF. The rearrangement joins TRBV19 to TRBJ2-7, with D maybe TRBD1 (6 bases). V was shortened by 11 bases and J by 4 bases, with 15 bases between the two germline ends. CDR1 is LNHDA, CDR2 SQIVND, per germline (reference sequence). The CDR3 covers 12 residues.

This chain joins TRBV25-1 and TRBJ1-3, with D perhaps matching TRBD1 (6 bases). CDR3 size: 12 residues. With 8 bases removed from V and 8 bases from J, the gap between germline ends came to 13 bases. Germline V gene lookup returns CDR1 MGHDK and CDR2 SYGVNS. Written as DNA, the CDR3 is TGTGCCAGCCTTCCCCAGGGGCACACCATATATTTT. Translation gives CASLPQGHTIYF.